Shown below are 12 T cell receptor beta chains from a single sample sequenced in a study of cytomegalovirus exposure and HLA in healthy donors. The PCR used 60 Vbeta and 13 Jbeta primers. The data were produced by immunoSEQ multiplex PCR, yet TCRdb's version contains in-frame clones alone and is incomplete. The table records fewer than 100,000 clones, roughly 78% of them present only once. Sequencing was carried out using PBMCs. Receptors were obtained from a male donor in good health and CMV-seropositive.

The genes are TRBV9 and TRBJ2-7; possible D gene TRBD1, 5 bases. CDR1 and CDR2 from the germline V gene are SGDLS and YYNGEE. Trimming took off 1 base at V and 0 bases at J, with 8 bases between the two ends. The CDR3 runs to 14 residues. This CDR3 is CASSVQGSSYEQYF. The CDR3 bases are TGTGCCAGCAGCGTACAGGGAAGCTCCTACGAGCAGTACTTC.

This chain joins TRBV11-2 and TRBJ2-7; D is possibly TRBD2 (5 bases). Germline V CDR1 and CDR2: SGHAT, FQNNGV. This CDR3 has 14 amino acids. V gave up 4 bases and J gave up 2 bases, with 12 bases separating them. CDR3 sequence reads: CASSSQLVAYEQYF. As DNA, the CDR3 is TGTGCCAGCAGCTCCCAACTAGTCGCCTACGAGCAGTACTTC.

The CDR3 nucleotides are TGTGCCAGCAGCTTAAGCGGGGGCGTCTACAATGAGCAGTTCTTC. Translation: CASSLSGGVYNEQFF. The chain couples TRBV7-6 to TRBJ2-1; 8 positions agree with TRBD2. This CDR3 contains 15 residues. The trim removed 2 bases at V and 3 bases at J, leaving 3 bases unmatched. Germline V gene data show CDR1 as SGHVS and CDR2 as FNYEAQ.

The chain links TRBV9 to TRBJ2-5; 8 positions agree with TRBD1. The length of the CDR3 is 16 residues. Germline V CDR1 and CDR2: SGDLS, YYNGEE. The V and J ends lost 2 bases and 0 bases, in that order; junction bases with no gene match: 6. The DNA for the CDR3 is TGTGCCAGCAGCGTGGGACACAGGGGGTACCAAGAGACCCAGTACTTC. As protein: CASSVGHRGYQETQYF.

This chain links TRBV23-1 with TRBJ1-1; TRBD1 agrees at 9 bases. TRBV23-1 is an ORF, with its function uncertain. CDR3 length: 14 residues. V was pared by 9 bases and J by 5 bases, with 10 bases of the junction left unmatched. This CDR3 reads CARGDRVGRTEAFF. CDR3 DNA: TGCGCCAGGGGGGACAGGGTGGGTCGGACTGAAGCTTTCTTT.

In regard to this clone: Other DNA variants within this sample encode the same CDR3. V is TRBV6-4 and J is TRBJ2-1, with 13 positions matching TRBD2. Per germline, CDR1 MRHNA and CDR2 SNTAGT. CDR3 length: 14 residues. With V trimmed by 4 bases and J by 6 bases, 0 bases remained unmatched. This CDR3 is CASSGLAGGNEQFF. The CDR3, as DNA: TGTGCCAGCAGTGGACTAGCGGGGGGCAATGAGCAGTTCTTC.

The V and J genes are TRBV6-1 and TRBJ1-1; no firm D call. Trimming took off 2 bases at V and 0 bases at J, with 4 bases between the two ends. Germline V gene data show CDR1 as MNHNS and CDR2 as SASEGT. CDR3 size: 13 residues. CDR3: CASSESLNTEAFF. DNA of the CDR3: TGTGCCAGCAGTGAATCTTTGAACACTGAAGCTTTCTTT.

This clone occurred a few times. V usage is TRBV7-8 and J usage is TRBJ2-7; 11 nucleotides agree with TRBD2. The CDR3 covers 18 residues. V lost 1 base to trimming and J lost 0 bases; unmatched junction nucleotides: 8. The germline CDR1 and CDR2 sequences are SGHVS and FQNEAQ. The CDR3 protein is CASSLGLAGLANSYEQYF. The CDR3 DNA is TGTGCCAGCAGCTTAGGACTAGCGGGACTAGCAAACTCCTACGAGCAGTACTTC.

This clone was counted only a few times. V and J are TRBV10-2 and TRBJ1-1; D is undetermined. Germline V gives CDR1 WSHSY, CDR2 SAAADI. CDR3 length: 13 residues. V shed 5 bases and J shed 0 bases, with 7 bases lying between them. CDR3 protein: CASSNSVNTEAFF. CDR3 nucleotide sequence: TGCGCCAGCAGTAACAGTGTGAACACTGAAGCTTTCTTT.

The V and J genes are TRBV30 and TRBJ2-7, with 8 positions matching TRBD1. Germline V CDR1 and CDR2: GTSNPN, SVGIG (reference sequence). The CDR3 contains 13 residues. J lost 5 bases, V lost 0 bases, and 3 bases had no gene match. CDR3 protein: CAWSVQGGNEQYF. The CDR3 DNA reads TGTGCCTGGAGTGTACAGGGGGGAAACGAGCAGTACTTC.

This clone was detected once. The J gene is TRBJ2-7, the V gene TRBV7-9; 7 positions agree with TRBD2. Germline V gives CDR1 SEHNR, CDR2 FQNEAQ (reference sequence). This CDR3 comprises 14 residues. V lost 5 bases, J lost 6 bases, and 10 bases stayed unmatched. CDR3 region: CASSPPAGESEQYF. The DNA for the CDR3 is TGTGCCAGCAGCCCCCCGGCGGGAGAGAGCGAGCAGTACTTC.

The V call is TRBV19, the J call TRBJ1-3; the D is unclear. Germline CDR1 is LNHDA and CDR2 is SQIVND (reference sequence). The CDR3 has 16 amino acids. V dropped 1 base and J dropped 1 base, with 11 bases sitting between them. The CDR3 nucleotides are TGTGCCAGTAGTATAGTTTCCGGAGGTTCTGGAAACACCATATATTTT. It yields the protein CASSIVSGGSGNTIYF. Full variable domain (outside the CDR3, taken from reference TRBV19 and TRBJ1-3): DGGITQSPKYLFRKEGQNVTLSCEQNLNHDAMYWYRQDPGQGLRLIYYSQIVNDFQKGDIAEGYSVSREKKESFPLTVTSAQKNPTAFYLCASSIVSGGSGNTIYFGEGSWLTVV.